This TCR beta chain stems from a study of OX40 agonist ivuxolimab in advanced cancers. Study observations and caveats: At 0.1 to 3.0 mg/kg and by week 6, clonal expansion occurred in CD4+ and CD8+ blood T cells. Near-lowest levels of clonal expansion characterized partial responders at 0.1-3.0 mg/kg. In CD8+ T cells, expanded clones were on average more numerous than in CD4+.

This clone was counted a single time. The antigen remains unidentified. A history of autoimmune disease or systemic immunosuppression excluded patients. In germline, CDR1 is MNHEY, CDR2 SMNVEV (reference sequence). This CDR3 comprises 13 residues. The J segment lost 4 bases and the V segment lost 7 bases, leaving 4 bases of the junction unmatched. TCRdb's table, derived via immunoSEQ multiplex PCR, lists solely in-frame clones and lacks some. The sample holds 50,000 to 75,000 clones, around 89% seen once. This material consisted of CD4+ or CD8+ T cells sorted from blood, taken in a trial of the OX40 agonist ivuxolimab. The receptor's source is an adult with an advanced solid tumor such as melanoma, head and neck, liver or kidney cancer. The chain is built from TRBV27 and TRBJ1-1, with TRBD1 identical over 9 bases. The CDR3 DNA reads TGTGCCAGCACCCAGACAGGGGGCACTGAAGCTTTCTTT. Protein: CASTQTGGTEAFF.